Shown below are 13 T cell receptor beta chains from a single sample sequenced in a study of prognosis after radiotherapy for stage I lung cancer (dated by TCRdb to the early 2020s). Sequencing used an Illumina HiSeq 3000. Two rounds of multiplex PCR on genomic DNA were used to amplify the TCR beta CDR3 region. The first PCR round used primers specific to each TRBV and TRBJ gene, and the primer sequences were filed in Chinese patent CN105087789A. The public reads were run again by TCRdb, first through fastp at Q25 and then through MiXCR, and only productive beta chains were kept. Records with the same CDR3 protein are collapsed into one entry carrying the most frequent genes and DNA. The sample contains about 14,000 distinct CDR3 sequences, around 33% of them found a single time. 28% of the sample is taken by the ten largest. This specimen consisted of PBMCs, obtained before or after stereotactic body radiation therapy (not recorded which). Source of these receptors: a donor aged 50 or older with non-small cell lung cancer.

By frequency in the sample, this clonotype is medium-sized. This chain uses TRBV6-1 with TRBJ2-1; 7 bases are a match to TRBD2. Germline V gives CDR1 MNHNS, CDR2 SASEGT. V lost 5 bases to trimming and J lost 7 bases; unmatched junction nucleotides: 17. The length of the CDR3 is 17 residues. CDR3 in amino acids: CASSSNLRGGSGNEQFF. The CDR3 DNA reads TGTGCCAGCAGTTCCAACCTGAGGGGCGGGAGCGGAAATGAGCAGTTCTTC.

This rearrangement joins TRBV9 to TRBJ2-1, with 9 bases matching TRBD2. The trim removed 2 bases at V and 8 bases at J, leaving 5 bases unmatched. Germline assignment: CDR1 SGDLS and CDR2 YYNGEE. CDR3 length: 14 residues. Here the CDR3 reads CASSVAGGPDEQFF. The CDR3 coding sequence is TGTGCCAGCAGCGTCGCGGGGGGGCCTGATGAGCAGTTCTTC.

This clonotype was detected many times. At one end the junction does not follow the germline gene, possibly because of a read error. V and J are TRBV20-1 and TRBJ2-7; 10 bases are a match to TRBD2. The germline V gene has CDR1 DFQATT and CDR2 SNEGSKA (reference sequence). The CDR3 length is 14 residues. The DNA for the CDR3 is TGCAGTGCTTCCGGGACTAGCGTCTCCTACGGGCAGTACTTC. Its protein is CSASGTSVSYGQYF.

This clonotype has at least ten counts. The chain recombines TRBV11-1 with TRBJ2-5; no clear D gene. Germline V gene data show CDR1 as SGHAT and CDR2 as FQDESV (reference sequence). V gave up 3 bases and J gave up 1 base, with 6 bases separating them. The CDR3 covers 13 residues. As DNA, the CDR3 is TGTGCCAGCAGCTTTGGCAGCCAAGAGACCCAGTACTTC. It is translated as CASSFGSQETQYF. Together with reference TRBV11-1 and TRBJ2-5, the CDR3 gives the full variable domain: EAEVAQSPRYKITEKSQAVAFWCDPISGHATLYWYRQILGQGPELLVQFQDESVVDDSQLPKDRFSAERLKGVDSTLKIQPAELGDSAMYLCASSFGSQETQYFGPGTRLLVL.

This clonotype was recorded once. V gene TRBV28 combines with J gene TRBJ2-7; tentative D call: TRBD2 (5 bases). Looked up from germline, CDR1 is MDHEN and CDR2 is SYDVKM. V was trimmed by 7 bases and J by 9 bases, leaving 16 bases between them. CDR3 length: 12 residues. In nucleotides, the CDR3 is TGTGCCAGCACGTCCGCAGGAGGCGTGCAGTACTTC. Protein product: CASTSAGGVQYF.

This clonotype was recorded many times. This chain uses TRBV5-8 with TRBJ1-6, with 7 nucleotides matching TRBD1. The germline V gene encodes CDR1 SGHTS and CDR2 YDEGEE. This CDR3 has 16 amino acids. Unmatched junction bases numbered 9, after V lost 4 bases and J lost 5 bases. This CDR3 is CASSLAGTADNSPLHF. The CDR3 nucleotides read TGTGCCAGCAGCCTCGCGGGGACAGCCGATAATTCACCCCTCCACTTT. The full variable domain, rest sourced from reference TRBV5-8 and TRBJ1-6, is EAGVTQSPTHLIKTRGQQATLRCSPISGHTSVYWYQQALGLGLQFLLWYDEGEERNRGNFPPRFSGRQFPNYSSELNVNALELEDSALYLCASSLAGTADNSPLHFGNGTRLTVT.

This clonotype was seen repeatedly, ten times or more. The rearrangement joins TRBV29-1 to TRBJ2-1; maybe TRBD1 (5 bases). V lost 5 bases to trimming and J lost 3 bases, with 17 bases between them. The germline V gene has CDR1 SQVTM and CDR2 ANQGSEA. CDR3 length: 15 amino acids. The CDR3 bases are TGCAGCGTTACCAGGAACCAAGACAGCTACAATGAGCAGTTCTTC. Its protein is CSVTRNQDSYNEQFF.

This clonotype was recorded many times. The chain uses TRBV2 and TRBJ2-7, with 10 positions matching TRBD2. There are 13 residues in the CDR3. Trimming cost V 6 bases and J 3 bases; bases outside gene matches: 2. Germline V gene sequence: CDR1 SNHLY, CDR2 FYNNEI. CDR3 residues: CASSEREGYEQYF. CDR3 nucleotides: TGTGCCAGCAGCGAGCGGGAGGGCTACGAGCAGTACTTC.

This clonotype was seen ten or more times. V is TRBV27 and J is TRBJ2-7; 10 bases are shared with TRBD2. CDR3 length: 15 residues. Trimming cost V 6 bases and J 4 bases; bases outside gene matches: 9. Germline CDR1 and CDR2: MNHEY and SMNVEV (reference sequence). This CDR3 is CASRGLLAGEYEQYF. The CDR3 coding sequence is TGTGCCAGCAGAGGCTTGCTAGCGGGGGAATACGAGCAGTACTTC.

Note on this clonotype: One junction end disagrees with the germline gene, perhaps due to a read error. The chain uses TRBV5-6 and TRBJ2-7; 7 bases are a match to TRBD1. This CDR3 has 16 amino acids. Germline CDR1 and CDR2: SGHDT and YYEEEE. CDR3 nucleotides: TGTGCCAGCAGCCCTACGACAGGGATGGCCTCCTGCGAGCAGTACTTC. Translating it yields CASSPTTGMASCEQYF.

The sample holds a few counts of this clonotype. Given a much more abundant clone one base away, this may be a read error. The chain couples TRBV18 to TRBJ2-3; 7 nucleotides agree with TRBD2. V shed 3 bases and J 2 bases; nucleotides not matched to a gene: 5. Germline V CDR1 and CDR2: KGHSH, LQKENI. CDR3 length: 15 residues. The CDR3 DNA sequence: TGTGCCAGCTCACCGGGACTATCGGCCACAGATACGCAGTATTTT. This sequence encodes CASSPGLSATDTQYF.

In this sample, this clonotype is medium-sized. The chain combines TRBV30 with TRBJ2-2, with 7 nucleotides matching TRBD2. Germline lookup yields CDR1 GTSNPN and CDR2 SVGIG (reference sequence). The CDR3 extends over 14 amino acids. V was pared by 2 bases and J by 6 bases, with 6 bases of the junction left unmatched. The DNA of the CDR3 is TGTGCCTGGAGTTGGGCGGGAGCTGCCGGGGAGCTGTTTTTT. Protein: CAWSWAGAAGELFF.

The V call is TRBV6-1, the J call TRBJ1-6, with unresolved D. Germline values: CDR1 MNHNS, CDR2 SASEGT. The CDR3 has 16 residues. With 2 bases removed from V and 9 bases from J, the gap between germline ends came to 17 bases. The CDR3 loop reads CASSENVPGAGSPLHF. The CDR3 nucleotides read TGTGCCAGCAGTGAAAATGTCCCGGGAGCGGGTTCACCCCTCCACTTT.